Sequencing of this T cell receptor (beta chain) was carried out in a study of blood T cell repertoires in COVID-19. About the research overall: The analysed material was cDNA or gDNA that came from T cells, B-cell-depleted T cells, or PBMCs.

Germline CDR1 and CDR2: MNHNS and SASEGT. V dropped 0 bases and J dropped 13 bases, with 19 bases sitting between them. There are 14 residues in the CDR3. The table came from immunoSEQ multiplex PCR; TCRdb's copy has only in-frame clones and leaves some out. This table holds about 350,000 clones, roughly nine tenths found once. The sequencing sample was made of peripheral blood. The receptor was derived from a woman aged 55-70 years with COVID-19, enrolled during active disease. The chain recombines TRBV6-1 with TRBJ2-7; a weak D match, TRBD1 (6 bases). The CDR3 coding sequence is TGTGCCAGCAGTGAAGCCCAGGGGATGAACTACAGATACTTC. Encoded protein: CASSEAQGMNYRYF.